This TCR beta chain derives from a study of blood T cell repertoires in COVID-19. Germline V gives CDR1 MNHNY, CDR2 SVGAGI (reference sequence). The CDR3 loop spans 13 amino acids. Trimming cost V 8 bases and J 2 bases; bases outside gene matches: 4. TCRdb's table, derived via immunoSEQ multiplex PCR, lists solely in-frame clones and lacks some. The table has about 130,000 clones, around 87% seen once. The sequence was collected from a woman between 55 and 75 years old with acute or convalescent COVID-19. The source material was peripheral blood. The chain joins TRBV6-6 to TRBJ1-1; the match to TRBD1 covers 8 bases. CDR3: CASRDRGNTEAFF. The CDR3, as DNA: TGTGCCAGCCGAGACAGGGGTAACACTGAAGCTTTCTTT.